These 14 T cell receptor beta chains were sequenced from one sample in a study of blood T cell repertoires in COVID-19. TCRdb's table, derived via immunoSEQ multiplex PCR, lists solely in-frame clones and lacks some. The sample lists roughly 40,000 clones; roughly nine tenths were seen once. The sample taken for sequencing was peripheral blood. The receptors here all came from a man between 50 and 59 years old in a cohort sampled during active COVID-19.

The J gene is TRBJ1-3, the V gene TRBV5-4, with D uncertain. The ends were cut back, 0 bases at V and 8 bases at J, with 3 bases in the middle. This CDR3 contains 11 residues. In germline, CDR1 is SGHNT, CDR2 YYREEE (reference sequence). CDR3 sequence reads: CASSLGHTIYF. The CDR3 DNA reads as TGTGCCAGCAGCTTGGGGCACACCATATATTTT.

This chain joins TRBV7-9 and TRBJ1-1, with D perhaps matching TRBD1 (5 bases). V lost 5 bases and J 4 bases, leaving 14 bases between the germline ends. From germline, CDR1 is SEHNR and CDR2 FQNEAQ (reference sequence). This CDR3 comprises 14 residues. Here the CDR3 reads CASSPRGWVTEAFF. The DNA of the CDR3 is TGTGCCAGCAGCCCCCGGGGGTGGGTCACTGAAGCTTTCTTT.

This clone was detected only a few times. At one end, the junction sequence differs from germline, possibly due to a read error. The chain is built from TRBV7-7 and TRBJ2-5, with D maybe TRBD2 (5 bases). The germline gives CDR1 SSHAT, CDR2 FNYEAQ (reference sequence). CDR3 length equals 15 residues. CDR3 amino acids: CASSLNEAREETQYF. For the CDR3, the DNA is TGTGCTAGCAGCTTAAATGAGGCTAGGGAGGAGACCCAGTACTTC.

The chain has TRBV3-1 (or the pseudogene TRBV3-2) and TRBJ2-7, with TRBD1 matching over 8 bases. Looked up from germline, CDR1 is LGHDT and CDR2 is YNNKEL (reference sequence). The CDR3 runs 16 residues. The junction had 5 bases not matched to a gene; V was cut back by 1 base and J by 0 bases. The CDR3: CASSQVFGTGSYEQYV. Written as DNA, the CDR3 is TGTGCCAGCAGCCAAGTCTTTGGGACAGGCTCCTACGAGCAGTACGTC.

The V gene is TRBV5-1, the J gene TRBJ2-5; D is perhaps TRBD1 (7 bases). Trimming left V 4 bases short and J 5 bases short, with 21 bases between. From germline, CDR1 is SGHRS and CDR2 YFSETQ. This CDR3 spans 16 amino acids. CDR3 bases: TGCGCCAGCAGCCCGTTTGGAGGGGGCGCTAGGGAGACCCAGTACTTC. This encodes CASSPFGGGARETQYF. Full variable domain (rest looked up from reference TRBV5-1 and TRBJ2-5): KAGVTQTPRYLIKTRGQQVTLSCSPISGHRSVSWYQQTPGQGLQFLFEYFSETQRNKGNFPGRFSGRQFSNSRSEMNVSTLELGDSALYLCASSPFGGGARETQYFGPGTRLLVL.

The CDR3 nucleotides read TGTGCTAGTGGTTTGGCCCGGGACAGGAGGTACCAAGAGACCCAGTACTTC. Translation gives CASGLARDRRYQETQYF. The chain carries TRBV12-5 and TRBJ2-5; 8 nucleotides align to TRBD1. The CDR3 covers 17 residues. After removal of 1 base from V and 0 bases from J, the junction contained 7 bases not matched to a gene. Germline CDR1 and CDR2: LGHNT and FRNRAP.

This clone was observed once. The DNA of the CDR3 is TGTGCCAGTAGTCTTCAGGGGGCGGATGAGCAGTTCTTC. This translates into CASSLQGADEQFF. The chain joins TRBV19 to TRBJ2-1; the match to TRBD1 covers 8 bases. Germline V gene sequence: CDR1 LNHDA, CDR2 SQIVND (reference sequence). The CDR3 is 13 residues long. V lost 5 bases, J lost 8 bases, and 5 bases stayed unmatched.

This chain joins TRBV10-2 and TRBJ2-1, with 8 bases identical to TRBD2. CDR3 length: 14 residues. The germline V gene encodes CDR1 WSHSY and CDR2 SAAADI. The V and J ends lost 3 bases and 8 bases, in that order; junction bases with no gene match: 6. CDR3 bases: TGCGCCAGCAGTGATTCGGGACTAGGGTATGAGCAGTTCTTC. As protein: CASSDSGLGYEQFF.

This chain connects TRBV27 to TRBJ2-1; TRBD2 matches at 10 bases. Germline assignment: CDR1 MNHEY and CDR2 SMNVEV (reference sequence). CDR3 length: 18 amino acids. The junction had 14 bases not matched to a gene; V was cut back by 5 bases and J by 4 bases. The CDR3 is CASSPIRTSGVLYNEQFF. Here the CDR3 DNA reads TGTGCCAGCAGTCCGATCAGGACTAGCGGAGTCCTTTACAATGAGCAGTTCTTC.

The chain recombines TRBV6-2 or TRBV6-3 with TRBJ1-2; TRBD1 is a possible D gene (6 bases). The CDR3 spans 15 residues. Germline V gene sequence: CDR1 MNHEY, CDR2 SVGEGT. The germline V and J ends were trimmed by 6 bases and 1 base, with 15 bases remaining between them. The CDR3 sequence: CASSPSDRFNYGYTF. As DNA, the CDR3 is TGTGCCAGCAGCCCGTCCGACAGGTTTAACTATGGCTACACCTTC.

V usage is TRBV29-1 and J usage is TRBJ2-3, with D uncertain. V was pared by 2 bases and J by 0 bases, with 9 bases between. The length of the CDR3 is 14 residues. The V gene's germline CDR1 is SQVTM and CDR2 ANQGSEA. This CDR3 is CSVELAPSTDTQYF. The DNA of the CDR3 is TGCAGCGTTGAACTGGCTCCTAGCACAGATACGCAGTATTTT.

A single count supports this clone. This chain connects TRBV3-1 (or the pseudogene TRBV3-2) to TRBJ1-6; no clear D gene. The CDR3 contains 15 residues. V was pared by 6 bases and J by 7 bases, with 16 bases between. Germline V gene data show CDR1 as LGHDT and CDR2 as YNNKEL (reference sequence). Written as DNA, the CDR3 is TGTGCCAGCAGTCGACGGGAGGAAGGGAATTCACCCCTCCACTTT. Amino acid sequence: CASSRREEGNSPLHF.

The V call is TRBV21-1, the J call TRBJ1-2. TRBV21-1 is marked as a pseudogene. CDR3 size: 13 residues. CDR3 loop: CASRCATLDGYTF. The CDR3 region has the DNA TGTGCCAGCAGATGCGCGACCCTAGATGGCTACACCTTC.

This clone has just one count. This sequence joins TRBV19 and TRBJ1-2, with unresolved D. Germline V gives CDR1 LNHDA, CDR2 SQIVND (reference sequence). This CDR3 has 10 amino acids. V lost 8 bases, J lost 5 bases, and 6 bases lay in between. The CDR3 spells CASFQYGYTF. The CDR3 DNA follows: TGTGCCAGTTTCCAGTATGGCTACACCTTC.